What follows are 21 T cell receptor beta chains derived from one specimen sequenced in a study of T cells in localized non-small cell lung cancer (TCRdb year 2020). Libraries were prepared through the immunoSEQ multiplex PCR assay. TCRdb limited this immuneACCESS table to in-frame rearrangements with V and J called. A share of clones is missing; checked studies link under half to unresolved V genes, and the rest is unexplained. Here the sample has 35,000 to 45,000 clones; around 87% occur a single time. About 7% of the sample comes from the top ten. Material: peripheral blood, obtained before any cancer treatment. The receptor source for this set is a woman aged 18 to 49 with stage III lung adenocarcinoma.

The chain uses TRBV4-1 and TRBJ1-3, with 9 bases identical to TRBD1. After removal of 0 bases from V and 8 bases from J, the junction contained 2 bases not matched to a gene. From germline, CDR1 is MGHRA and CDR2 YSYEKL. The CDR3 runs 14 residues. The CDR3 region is CASSQEDRGDTIYF. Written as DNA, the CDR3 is TGCGCCAGCAGCCAAGAGGACAGGGGTGACACCATATATTTT.

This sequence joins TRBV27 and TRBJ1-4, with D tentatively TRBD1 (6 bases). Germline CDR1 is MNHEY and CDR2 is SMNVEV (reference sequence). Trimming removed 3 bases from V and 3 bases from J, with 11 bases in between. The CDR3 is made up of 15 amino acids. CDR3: CASSLNRASNEKLFF. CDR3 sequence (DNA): TGTGCCAGCAGTTTGAACAGGGCTTCTAATGAAAAACTGTTTTTT.

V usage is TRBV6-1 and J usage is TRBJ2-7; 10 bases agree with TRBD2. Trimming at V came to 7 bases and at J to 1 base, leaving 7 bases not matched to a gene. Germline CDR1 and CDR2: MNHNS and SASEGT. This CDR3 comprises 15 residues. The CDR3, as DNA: TGTGCCAGCACTGTAGCGGGGGGCCTATCCTACGAGCAGTACTTC. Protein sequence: CASTVAGGLSYEQYF.

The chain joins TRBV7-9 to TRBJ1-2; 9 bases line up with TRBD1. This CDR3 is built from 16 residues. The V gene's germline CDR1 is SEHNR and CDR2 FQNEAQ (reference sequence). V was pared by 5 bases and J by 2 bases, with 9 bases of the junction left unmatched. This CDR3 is CASSPRTGEGNYGYTF. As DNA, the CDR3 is TGTGCCAGCAGCCCCCGGACAGGGGAAGGGAACTATGGCTACACCTTC. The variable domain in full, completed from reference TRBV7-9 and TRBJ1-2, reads DTGVSQNPRHKITKRGQNVTFRCDPISEHNRLYWYRQTLGQGPEFLTYFQNEAQLEKSRLLSDRFSAERPKGSFSTLEIQRTEQGDSAMYLCASSPRTGEGNYGYTFGSGTRLTVV.

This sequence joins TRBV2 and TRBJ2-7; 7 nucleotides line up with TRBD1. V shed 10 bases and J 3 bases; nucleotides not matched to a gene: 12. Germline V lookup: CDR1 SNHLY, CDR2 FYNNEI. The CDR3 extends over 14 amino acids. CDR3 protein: CATVIRDSVYEQYF. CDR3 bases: TGTGCCACCGTAATCCGGGACAGCGTCTACGAGCAGTACTTC.

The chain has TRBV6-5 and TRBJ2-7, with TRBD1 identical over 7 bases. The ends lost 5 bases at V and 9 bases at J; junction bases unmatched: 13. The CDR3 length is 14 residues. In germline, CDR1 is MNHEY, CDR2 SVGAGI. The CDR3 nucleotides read TGTGCCAGCAGTAGGGGGCACAAAGTGGGTTCGCAGTACTTC. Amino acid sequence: CASSRGHKVGSQYF.

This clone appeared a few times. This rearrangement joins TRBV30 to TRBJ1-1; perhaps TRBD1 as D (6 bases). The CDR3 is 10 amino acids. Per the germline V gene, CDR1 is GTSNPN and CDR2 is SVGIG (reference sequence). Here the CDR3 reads CAGGGPTAFF. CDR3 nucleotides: TGTGCTGGAGGGGGACCGACAGCTTTCTTT.

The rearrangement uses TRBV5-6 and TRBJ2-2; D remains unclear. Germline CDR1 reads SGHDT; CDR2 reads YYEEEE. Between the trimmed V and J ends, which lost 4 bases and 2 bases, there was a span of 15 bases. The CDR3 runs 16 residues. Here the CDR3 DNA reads TGTGCCAGCAGCCGTTGGACGGTTACTAACACCGGGGAGCTGTTTTTT. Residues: CASSRWTVTNTGELFF. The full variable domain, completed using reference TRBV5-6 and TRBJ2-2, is DAGVTQSPTHLIKTRGQQVTLRCSPKSGHDTVSWYQQALGQGPQFIFQYYEEEERQRGNFPDRFSGHQFPNYSSELNVNALLLGDSALYLCASSRWTVTNTGELFFGEGSRLTVL.

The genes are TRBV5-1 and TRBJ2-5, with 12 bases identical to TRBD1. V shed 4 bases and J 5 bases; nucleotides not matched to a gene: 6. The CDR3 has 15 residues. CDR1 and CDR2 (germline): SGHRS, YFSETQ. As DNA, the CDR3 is TGCGCCAGCAGCGACCGGGACAGGGGGCGGGAGACCCAGTACTTC. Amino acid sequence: CASSDRDRGRETQYF.

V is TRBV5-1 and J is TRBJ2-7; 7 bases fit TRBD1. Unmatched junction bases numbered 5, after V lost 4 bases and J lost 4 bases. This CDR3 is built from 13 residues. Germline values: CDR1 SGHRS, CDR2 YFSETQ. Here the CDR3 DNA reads TGCGCCAGCAGCCCCTCAGGGGGTTACGAGCAGTACTTC. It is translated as CASSPSGGYEQYF. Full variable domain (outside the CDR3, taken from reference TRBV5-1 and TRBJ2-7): KAGVTQTPRYLIKTRGQQVTLSCSPISGHRSVSWYQQTPGQGLQFLFEYFSETQRNKGNFPGRFSGRQFSNSRSEMNVSTLELGDSALYLCASSPSGGYEQYFGPGTRLTVT.

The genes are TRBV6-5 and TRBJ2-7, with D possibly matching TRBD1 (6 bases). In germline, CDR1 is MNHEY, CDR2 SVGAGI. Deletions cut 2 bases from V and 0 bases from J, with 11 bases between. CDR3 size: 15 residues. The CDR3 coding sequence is TGTGCCAGCAGTTACGTCCAGGGGAGCTCCTACGAGCAGTACTTC. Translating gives CASSYVQGSSYEQYF.

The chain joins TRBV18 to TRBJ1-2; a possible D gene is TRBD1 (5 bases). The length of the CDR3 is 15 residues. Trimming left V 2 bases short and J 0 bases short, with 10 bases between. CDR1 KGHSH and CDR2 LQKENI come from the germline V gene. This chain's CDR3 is CASSPSKTANYGYTF. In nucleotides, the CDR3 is TGTGCCAGCTCACCATCCAAGACAGCTAACTATGGCTACACCTTC.

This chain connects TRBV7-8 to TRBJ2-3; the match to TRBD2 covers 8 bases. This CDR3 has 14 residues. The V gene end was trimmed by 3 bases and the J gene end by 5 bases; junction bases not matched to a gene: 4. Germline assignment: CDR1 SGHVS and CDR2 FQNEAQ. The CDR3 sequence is CASSFGGGRDTQYF. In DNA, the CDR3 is TGTGCCAGCAGCTTCGGGGGGGGAAGAGATACGCAGTATTTT.

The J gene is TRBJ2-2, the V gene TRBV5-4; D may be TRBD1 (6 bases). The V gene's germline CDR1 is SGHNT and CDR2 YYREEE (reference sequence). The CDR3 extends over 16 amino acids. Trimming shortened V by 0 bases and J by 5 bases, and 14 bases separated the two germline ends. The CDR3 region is CASSLGAGEGTGELFF. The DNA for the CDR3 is TGTGCCAGCAGCTTGGGGGCAGGGGAAGGTACCGGGGAGCTGTTTTTT.

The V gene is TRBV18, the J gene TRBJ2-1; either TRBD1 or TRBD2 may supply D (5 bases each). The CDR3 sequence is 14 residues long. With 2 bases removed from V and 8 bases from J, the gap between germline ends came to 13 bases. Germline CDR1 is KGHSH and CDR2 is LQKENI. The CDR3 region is CASSPRMLGDEQFF. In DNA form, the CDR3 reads TGTGCCAGCTCACCAAGGATGCTGGGGGATGAGCAGTTCTTC.

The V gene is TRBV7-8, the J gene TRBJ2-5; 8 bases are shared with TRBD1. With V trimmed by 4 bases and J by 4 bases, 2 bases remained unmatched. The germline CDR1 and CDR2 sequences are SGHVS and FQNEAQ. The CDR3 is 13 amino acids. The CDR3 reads CASSSDRGETQYF. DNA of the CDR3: TGTGCCAGCAGCTCCGACAGGGGAGAGACCCAGTACTTC. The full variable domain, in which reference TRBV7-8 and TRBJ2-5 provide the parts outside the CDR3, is GAGVSQSPRYKVAKRGQDVALRCDPISGHVSLFWYQQALGQGPEFLTYFQNEAQLDKSGLPSDRFFAERPEGSVSTLKIQRTQQEDSAVYLCASSSDRGETQYFGPGTRLLVL.

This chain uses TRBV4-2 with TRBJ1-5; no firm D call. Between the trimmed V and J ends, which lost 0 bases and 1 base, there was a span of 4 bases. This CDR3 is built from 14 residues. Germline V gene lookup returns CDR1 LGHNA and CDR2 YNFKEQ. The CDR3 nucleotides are TGTGCCAGCAGCCAAGAGGGGAGCAATCAGCCCCAGCATTTT. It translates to CASSQEGSNQPQHF.

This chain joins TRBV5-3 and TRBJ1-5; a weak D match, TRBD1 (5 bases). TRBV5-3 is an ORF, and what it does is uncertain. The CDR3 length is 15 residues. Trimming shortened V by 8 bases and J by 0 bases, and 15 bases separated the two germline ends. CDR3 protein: CASSVQGYSNQPQHF. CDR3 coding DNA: TGTGCCAGCAGCGTGCAGGGTTATAGCAATCAGCCCCAGCATTTT.

The DNA for the CDR3 is TGTGCCAGCAACCCCCAAGGCGGGGCAGCTAACTATGGCTACACCTTC. Translated, it gives CASNPQGGAANYGYTF. The gene calls are TRBV5-5 and TRBJ1-2, with D tentatively TRBD1 (5 bases). V was shortened by 6 bases and J by 0 bases, with 18 bases between the two germline ends. In germline, CDR1 is SGHKS, CDR2 YYEKEE (reference sequence). CDR3 length: 16 residues.

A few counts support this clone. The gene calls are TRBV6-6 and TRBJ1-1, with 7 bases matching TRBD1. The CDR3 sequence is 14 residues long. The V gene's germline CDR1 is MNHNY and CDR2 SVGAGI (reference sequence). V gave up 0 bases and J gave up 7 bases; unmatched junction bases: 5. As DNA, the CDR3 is TGTGCCAGCAGTTACTCAGACAGGGCCAGTGAAGCTTTCTTT. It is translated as CASSYSDRASEAFF.

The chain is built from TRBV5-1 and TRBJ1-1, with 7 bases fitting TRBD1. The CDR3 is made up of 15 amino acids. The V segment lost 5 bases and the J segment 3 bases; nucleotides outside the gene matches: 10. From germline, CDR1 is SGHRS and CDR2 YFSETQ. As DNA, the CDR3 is TGCGCCAGCAGTACGACAGGGTGGGGGCACACTGAAGCTTTCTTT. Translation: CASSTTGWGHTEAFF.